This T cell receptor (beta chain) was profiled in a study of CD8+ T cells in alopecia areata. Study overall: Severity in treated patients was scored by percentage of scalp area affected.

The table lists this clone with a count of one. Its antigen remains unknown. Germline values: CDR1 SGHTA, CDR2 FQGNSA. CDR3 length: 15 amino acids. Trimming shortened V by 5 bases and J by 7 bases, and 15 bases separated the two germline ends. RNA, once extracted, was reverse transcribed into cDNA for use as the sequencing template. Sequencing was performed with immunoSEQ multiplex PCR; in TCRdb, only in-frame clones are kept and a portion is missing. The table records just over 150,000 clones, about two thirds of them present only once. Study results and limitations: Scalp clonality and expanded CD8+ clones among the top 100 fell significantly with tofacitinib. Since there was just one nonresponder, nobody can yet say how baseline CD8+ expansion ties to response. Lesional scalp, especially alopecia totalis/universalis, showed higher clonality than normal scalp.

As for treatment: oral pan-JAK inhibitor, 5-10 mg twice daily. J is TRBJ1-6 and V is TRBV7-2, with D perhaps matching TRBD1 (6 bases). The sample was CD4+ T cells sorted from blood, taken at week 4, from a patient treated with tofacitinib. The TCR originated in a human donor with alopecia areata. In nucleotides, the CDR3 is TGTGCCAGCAGCCCCCGGCAGGGGTGGAATTCACCCCTCCACTTT. It yields the protein CASSPRQGWNSPLHF.